This T cell receptor beta chain was sequenced during a study of cytomegalovirus exposure and HLA in healthy donors. Study summary: The 110 or so validation repertoires used a platform that matched the one used for the approximately 610 first-cohort repertoires, as a later analysis reported. Regarding the study as a whole: Most sequenced TCRs were rare (though some public TCRs occurred in many donors).

It was the approximately 120-subject validation cohort, separate from the roughly 700-subject first cohort, to which the donors belonged. CDR1 and CDR2 from the germline V gene are SEHNR and FQNEAQ (reference sequence). The CDR3 is made up of 18 amino acids. Trimming stripped 1 base from V and 0 bases from J, with 17 bases between. On this clone: The antigen is unknown.

Generated by immunoSEQ multiplex PCR, the TCRdb table keeps only in-frame clones and is missing some. The table lists 110,000 to 150,000 clones, 94% of them singletons, with less than 2% in the top ten. The sequence derives from a man younger than 35 in good health and CMV-seropositive. The source material was PBMCs. J is TRBJ2-3 and V is TRBV7-9; a possible D gene is TRBD2 (5 bases). For the CDR3, the DNA is TGTGCCAGCAGCTTAGGGCGGGTACAAATTGCTAGCACAGATACGCAGTATTTT. The encoded protein is CASSLGRVQIASTDTQYF.